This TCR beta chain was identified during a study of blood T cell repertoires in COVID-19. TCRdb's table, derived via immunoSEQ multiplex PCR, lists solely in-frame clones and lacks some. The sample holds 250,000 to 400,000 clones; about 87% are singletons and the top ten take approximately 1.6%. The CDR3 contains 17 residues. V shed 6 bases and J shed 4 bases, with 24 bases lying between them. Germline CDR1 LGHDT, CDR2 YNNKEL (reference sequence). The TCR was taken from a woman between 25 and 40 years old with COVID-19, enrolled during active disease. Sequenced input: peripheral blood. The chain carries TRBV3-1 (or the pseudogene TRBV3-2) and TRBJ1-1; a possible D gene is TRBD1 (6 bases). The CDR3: CASSPRIRGYLGTEAFF. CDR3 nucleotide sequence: TGTGCCAGCAGTCCAAGAATAAGGGGGTATTTGGGCACTGAAGCTTTCTTT.